This entry lists 10 T cell receptor beta chains sequenced from one sample in a study of cytomegalovirus exposure and HLA in healthy donors. Method: immunoSEQ multiplex PCR; TCRdb's copy keeps in-frame clones and lacks some. The data show under 75,000 clones, around 92% seen once. Sequencing was done on a sample of PBMCs. The receptors stem from a man younger than 35 in good health and CMV-seropositive.

The V gene is TRBV12-2, the J gene TRBJ2-1; TRBD2, the D gene given by the table, was not confirmed from the DNA. TRBV12-2 is a pseudogene locus. The CDR3 is 19 amino acids. The CDR3 reads CASRLAGTSSKPSYNEQFF. As DNA, the CDR3 is TGTGCAAGTCGCTTAGCGGGCACTAGCAGCAAGCCCTCCTACAATGAGCAGTTCTTC.

The V gene is TRBV9, the J gene TRBJ2-1; no reliable D call. The CDR3 length is 13 residues. CDR1 is SGDLS, CDR2 YYNGEE, per germline. V lost 0 bases and J 5 bases, leaving 6 bases between the germline ends. CDR3 sequence: CASSVETDNEQFF. CDR3 bases: TGTGCCAGCAGCGTAGAAACGGACAATGAGCAGTTCTTC.

The gene calls are TRBV5-4 and TRBJ2-2, with 11 positions matching TRBD2. With 0 bases clipped from V and 7 bases from J, the junction kept 8 bases outside the gene matches. From germline, CDR1 is SGHNT and CDR2 YYREEE (reference sequence). This CDR3 is 17 amino acids long. The CDR3 nucleotides are TGTGCCAGCAGCTTGGGCTCCCTAGCGGGAGGTGGCGGGGAGCTGTTTTTT. Amino acid sequence: CASSLGSLAGGGGELFF.

The V and J genes are TRBV23-1 and TRBJ2-2; 11 positions agree with TRBD2. TRBV23-1 is an open reading frame, and its role is uncertain. This CDR3 contains 22 residues. V lost 0 bases to trimming and J lost 0 bases; unmatched junction nucleotides: 15. The CDR3 is CASSQSSSGVPSGRPNTGELFF. CDR3 nucleotide sequence: TGCGCCAGCAGTCAATCATCGTCCGGGGTTCCTAGCGGGAGGCCGAACACCGGGGAGCTGTTTTTT.

This chain joins TRBV5-1 and TRBJ2-1; D remains unclear. The V gene lost 4 bases and the J gene lost 8 bases, with 7 bases spanning the gap. There are 11 residues in the CDR3. CDR1 and CDR2 from the germline V gene are SGHRS and YFSETQ. CDR3 bases: TGCGCCAGCAGCCGTTTGTATGAGCAGTTCTTC. Its protein is CASSRLYEQFF.

The chain links TRBV28 to TRBJ1-3, with a weak D call TRBD1 (5 bases). The CDR3 loop spans 14 amino acids. Trimming left V 3 bases short and J 0 bases short, with 6 bases between. Germline V CDR1 and CDR2: MDHEN, SYDVKM. The DNA for the CDR3 is TGTGCCAGCAGTTTGGACACCTCTGGAAACACCATATATTTT. Its protein is CASSLDTSGNTIYF.

The chain carries TRBV7-7 and TRBJ2-1, with D tentatively TRBD2 (6 bases). Germline CDR1 is SSHAT and CDR2 is FNYEAQ (reference sequence). The CDR3 runs to 16 residues. The CDR3 sequence is CASPIGRENSHNEQFF. CDR3 coding DNA: TGTGCTAGCCCCATAGGGCGGGAAAATTCCCACAATGAGCAGTTCTTC.

This clone has a single count. The chain employs TRBV29-1 and TRBJ1-1; possibly TRBD1 for D (6 bases). V was cut by 2 bases and J by 3 bases, with 10 bases left in between. Germline CDR1 is SQVTM and CDR2 is ANQGSEA. CDR3 size: 13 residues. In nucleotides, the CDR3 is TGCAGCGTTGAATACAGGGTGGACACTGAAGCTTTCTTT. It translates to CSVEYRVDTEAFF.

In this sample, this clone turned up once. The rearrangement links TRBV28 to TRBJ1-1; D gene unclear. V shed 3 bases and J shed 6 bases, with 14 bases lying between them. Germline assignment: CDR1 MDHEN and CDR2 SYDVKM. The CDR3 is 14 amino acids. CDR3 DNA: TGTGCCAGCAGTTTGGGAGGGCGTGGCGCTGAAGCTTTCTTT. Its translation: CASSLGGRGAEAFF.

This CDR3 is CASSDQGGPTGELFF. The CDR3 DNA reads TGTGCCAGCAGTGACCAGGGAGGCCCCACCGGGGAGCTGTTTTTT. V is TRBV6-1 and J is TRBJ2-2; possible D gene TRBD2, 6 bases. The germline V gene has CDR1 MNHNS and CDR2 SASEGT. V was cut by 3 bases and J by 4 bases, with 12 bases left in between. There are 15 residues in the CDR3.